The clone carrying this T cell receptor beta chain was recorded once. The entry originates in a study of blood T cells in healthy people across ages. Study background: Researchers report that template switching captured about one barcoded beta molecule per two T cells.

The length of the CDR3 is 16 residues. J gave up 0 bases and V 3 bases, and 8 bases lay outside the gene matches. Per the germline V gene, CDR1 is KGHSH and CDR2 is LQKENI. Combining a sample-barcoded 5' primer with a J-beta primer mix, a second PCR ran for about 7 to 11 cycles. All cDNA molecules were each tagged by a template-switch adaptor with 12 random nucleotides. In TCRdb, the 5' RACE reads were re-called with MiXCR into one record per CDR3 protein. The sample lists 1.5 million to 2 million distinct CDR3 sequences; roughly 30% were seen once. This receptor was identified in a woman aged 25 to 39 in good health. Source material: blood. The V and J genes are TRBV18 and TRBJ2-7, with TRBD1 identical over 7 bases. The CDR3 loop reads CASSPLPGQSSYEQYF. DNA of the CDR3: TGTGCCAGCTCACCCCTACCGGGACAGAGCTCCTACGAGCAGTACTTC. The full variable domain, rest sourced from reference TRBV18 and TRBJ2-7, is NAGVMQNPRHLVRRRGQEARLRCSPMKGHSHVYWYRQLPEEGLKFMVYLQKENIIDESGMPKERFSAEFPKEGPSILRIQQVVRGDSAAYFCASSPLPGQSSYEQYFGPGTRLTVT.